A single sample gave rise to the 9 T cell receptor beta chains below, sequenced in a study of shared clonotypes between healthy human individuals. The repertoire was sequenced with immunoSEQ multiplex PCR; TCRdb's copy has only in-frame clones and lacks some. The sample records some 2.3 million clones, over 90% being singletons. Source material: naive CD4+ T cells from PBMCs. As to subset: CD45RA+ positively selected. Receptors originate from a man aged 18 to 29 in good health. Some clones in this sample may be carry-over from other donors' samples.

CDR3 nucleotides: TGTGCCAGCAGCTTAGGGCTAGCGGTAAACACCGGGGAGCTGTTTTTT. Residues: CASSLGLAVNTGELFF. The gene calls are TRBV7-3 and TRBJ2-2; the match to TRBD2 covers 7 bases. J gave up 2 bases and V 2 bases, and 5 bases lay outside the gene matches. The CDR3 length is 16 residues. Germline V gene data show CDR1 as SGHTA and CDR2 as FQGTGA.

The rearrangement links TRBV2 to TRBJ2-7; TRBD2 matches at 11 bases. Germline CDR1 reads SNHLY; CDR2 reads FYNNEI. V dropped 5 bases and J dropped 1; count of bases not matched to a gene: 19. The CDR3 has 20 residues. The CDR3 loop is CASSRWGSTNLAGGSYEQYF. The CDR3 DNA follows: TGTGCCAGCAGTCGTTGGGGGAGTACGAATCTAGCGGGAGGTTCCTACGAGCAGTACTTC.

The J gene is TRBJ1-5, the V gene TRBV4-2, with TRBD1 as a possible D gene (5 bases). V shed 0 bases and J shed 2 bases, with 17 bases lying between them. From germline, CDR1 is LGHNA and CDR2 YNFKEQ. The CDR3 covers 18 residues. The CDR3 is CASSQDPASGGGNQPQHF. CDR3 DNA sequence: TGTGCCAGCAGCCAAGATCCGGCCTCGGGGGGGGGCAATCAGCCCCAGCATTTT.

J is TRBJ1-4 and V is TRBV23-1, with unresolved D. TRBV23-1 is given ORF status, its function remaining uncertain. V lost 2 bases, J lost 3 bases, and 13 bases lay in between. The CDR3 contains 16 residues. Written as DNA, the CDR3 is TGCGCCAGCAGTCAAGACGGGAGGTCCTCTAATGAAAAACTGTTTTTT. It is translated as CASSQDGRSSNEKLFF.

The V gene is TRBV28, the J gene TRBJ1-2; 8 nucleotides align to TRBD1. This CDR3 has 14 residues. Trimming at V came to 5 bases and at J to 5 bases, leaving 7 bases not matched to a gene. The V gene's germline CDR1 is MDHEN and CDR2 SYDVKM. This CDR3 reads CASSTTRTGYGYTF. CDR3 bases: TGTGCCAGCAGTACTACACGGACAGGGTATGGCTACACCTTC.

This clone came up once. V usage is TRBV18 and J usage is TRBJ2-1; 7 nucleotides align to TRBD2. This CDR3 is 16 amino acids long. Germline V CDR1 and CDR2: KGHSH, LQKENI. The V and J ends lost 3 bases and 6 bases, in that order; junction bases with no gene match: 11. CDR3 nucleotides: TGTGCCAGCTCACCCGGTCTGCTAGCGGCGGGCAATGAGCAGTTCTTC. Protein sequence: CASSPGLLAAGNEQFF.

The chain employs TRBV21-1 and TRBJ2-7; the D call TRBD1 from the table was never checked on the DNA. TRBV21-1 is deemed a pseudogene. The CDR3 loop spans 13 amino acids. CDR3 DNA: TGTGCCAGCAGCAGACAGGGGGCTGGGCTTGAGTACTTC. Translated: CASSRQGAGLEYF.

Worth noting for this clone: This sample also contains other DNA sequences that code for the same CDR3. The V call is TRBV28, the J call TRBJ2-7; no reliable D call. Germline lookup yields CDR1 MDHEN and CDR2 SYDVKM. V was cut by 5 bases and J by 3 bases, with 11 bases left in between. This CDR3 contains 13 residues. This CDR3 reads CASSPQASYEQYF. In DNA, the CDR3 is TGTGCCAGCAGTCCTCAGGCTAGCTACGAGCAGTACTTC.

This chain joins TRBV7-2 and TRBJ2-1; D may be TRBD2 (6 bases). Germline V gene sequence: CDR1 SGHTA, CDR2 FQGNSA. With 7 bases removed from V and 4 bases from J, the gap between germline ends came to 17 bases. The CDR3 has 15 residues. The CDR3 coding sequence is TGTGCCAGCACCGGAGGAGGGAGTGGGTACAATGAGCAGTTCTTC. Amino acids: CASTGGGSGYNEQFF.